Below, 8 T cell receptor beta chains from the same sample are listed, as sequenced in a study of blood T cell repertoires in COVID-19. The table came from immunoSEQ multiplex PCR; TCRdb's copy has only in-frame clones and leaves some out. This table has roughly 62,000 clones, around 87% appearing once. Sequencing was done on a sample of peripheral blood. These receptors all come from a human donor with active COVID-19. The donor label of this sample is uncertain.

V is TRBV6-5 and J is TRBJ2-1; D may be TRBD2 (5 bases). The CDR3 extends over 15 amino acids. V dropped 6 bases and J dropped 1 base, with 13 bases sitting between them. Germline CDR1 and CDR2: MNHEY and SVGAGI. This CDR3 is CASSTRGFSYNEQFF. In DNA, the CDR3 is TGTGCCAGCAGCACCCGGGGATTTTCCTACAATGAGCAGTTCTTC.

CDR3 nucleotide sequence: TGTGCCAGTATAGGGGGGGCGCGTAACAATGAGCAGTTCTTC. This gives the protein CASIGGARNNEQFF. The chain has TRBV7-9 and TRBJ2-1, with TRBD2 as a possible D gene (7 bases). The length of the CDR3 is 14 residues. The germline V and J ends were trimmed by 9 bases and 5 bases, with 17 bases remaining between them. Germline loops: CDR1 SEHNR, CDR2 FQNEAQ (reference sequence).

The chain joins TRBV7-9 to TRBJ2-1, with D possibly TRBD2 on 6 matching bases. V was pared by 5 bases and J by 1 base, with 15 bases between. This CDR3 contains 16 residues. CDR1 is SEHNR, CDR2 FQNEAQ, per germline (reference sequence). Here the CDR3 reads CASSPGLGGSYNEQFF. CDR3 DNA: TGTGCCAGCAGCCCCGGATTGGGGGGTTCCTACAATGAGCAGTTCTTC.

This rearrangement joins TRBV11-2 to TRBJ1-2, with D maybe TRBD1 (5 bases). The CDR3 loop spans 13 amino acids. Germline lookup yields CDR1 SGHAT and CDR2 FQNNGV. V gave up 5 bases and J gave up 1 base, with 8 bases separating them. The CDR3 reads CASSDQGNYGYTF. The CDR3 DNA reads TGTGCCAGCAGCGACCAGGGTAACTATGGCTACACCTTC.

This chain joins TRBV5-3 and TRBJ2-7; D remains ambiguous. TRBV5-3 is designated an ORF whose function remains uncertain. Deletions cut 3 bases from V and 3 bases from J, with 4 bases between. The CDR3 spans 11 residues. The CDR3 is CARSCVYEQYF. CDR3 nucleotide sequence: TGTGCCAGAAGCTGCGTCTACGAGCAGTACTTC.

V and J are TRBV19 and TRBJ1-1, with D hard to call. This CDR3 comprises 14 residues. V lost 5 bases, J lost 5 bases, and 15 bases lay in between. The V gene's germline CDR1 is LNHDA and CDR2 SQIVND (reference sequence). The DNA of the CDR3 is TGTGCCAGTAGTCTTGGGGTCGGAGGAACTGAAGCTTTCTTT. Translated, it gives CASSLGVGGTEAFF.

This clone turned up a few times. DNA of the CDR3: TGCGCCAGCAGCCAAGAGCAAAGAGGCTCTGGAAACACCATATATTTT. It encodes CASSQEQRGSGNTIYF. The chain employs TRBV4-1 and TRBJ1-3; the D is unclear. Germline V lookup: CDR1 MGHRA, CDR2 YSYEKL. The CDR3 extends over 16 amino acids. Trimming removed 0 bases from V and 0 bases from J, with 9 bases in between.

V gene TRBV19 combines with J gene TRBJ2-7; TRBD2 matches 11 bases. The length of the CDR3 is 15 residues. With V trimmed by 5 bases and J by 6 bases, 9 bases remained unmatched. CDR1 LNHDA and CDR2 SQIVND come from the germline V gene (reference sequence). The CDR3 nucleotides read TGTGCCAGTAGTCTTATAGCGGGAGGGCCCTCCGAGCAGTACTTC. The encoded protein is CASSLIAGGPSEQYF.